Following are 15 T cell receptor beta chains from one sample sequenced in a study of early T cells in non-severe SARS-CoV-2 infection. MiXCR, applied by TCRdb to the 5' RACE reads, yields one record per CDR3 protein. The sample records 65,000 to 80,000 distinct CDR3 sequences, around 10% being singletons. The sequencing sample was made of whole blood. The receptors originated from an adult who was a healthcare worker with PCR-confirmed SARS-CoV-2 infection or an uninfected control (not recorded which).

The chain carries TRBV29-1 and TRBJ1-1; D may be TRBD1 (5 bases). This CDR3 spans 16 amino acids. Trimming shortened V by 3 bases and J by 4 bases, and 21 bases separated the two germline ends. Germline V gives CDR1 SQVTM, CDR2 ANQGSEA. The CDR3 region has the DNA TGCAGCGTTGAGGGCCAGGCGGGACCAGCTAGCACTGAAGCTTTCTTT. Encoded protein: CSVEGQAGPASTEAFF.

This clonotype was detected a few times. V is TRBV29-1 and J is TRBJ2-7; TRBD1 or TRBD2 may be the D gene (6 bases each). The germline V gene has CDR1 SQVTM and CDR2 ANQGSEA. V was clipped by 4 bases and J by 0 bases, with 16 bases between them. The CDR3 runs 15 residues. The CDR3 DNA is TGCAGCGTTGGAGAAGGGAGGACAGCCTCCTACGAGCAGTACTTC. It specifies CSVGEGRTASYEQYF.

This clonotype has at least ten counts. The CDR3 reads CASSLLGAKNIQYF. The CDR3 DNA sequence: TGTGCCAGCAGCCTATTGGGTGCCAAAAACATTCAGTACTTC. This sequence joins TRBV13 and TRBJ2-4; D gene ambiguous. CDR3 length: 14 residues. Germline CDR1 and CDR2: PRHDT and FYEKMQ (reference sequence). The V end lost 5 bases, the J end lost 1 base, and 9 bases lay between the germline ends.

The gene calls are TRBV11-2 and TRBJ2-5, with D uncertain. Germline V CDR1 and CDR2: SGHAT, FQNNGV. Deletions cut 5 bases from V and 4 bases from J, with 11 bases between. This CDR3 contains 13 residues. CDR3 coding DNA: TGTGCCAGCAGCCGCCGCGCCGGAGAGACCCAGTACTTC. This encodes CASSRRAGETQYF. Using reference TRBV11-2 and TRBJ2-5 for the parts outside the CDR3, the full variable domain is EAGVAQSPRYKIIEKRQSVAFWCNPISGHATLYWYQQILGQGPKLLIQFQNNGVVDDSQLPKDRFSAERLKGVDSTLKIQPAKLEDSAVYLCASSRRAGETQYFGPGTRLLVL.

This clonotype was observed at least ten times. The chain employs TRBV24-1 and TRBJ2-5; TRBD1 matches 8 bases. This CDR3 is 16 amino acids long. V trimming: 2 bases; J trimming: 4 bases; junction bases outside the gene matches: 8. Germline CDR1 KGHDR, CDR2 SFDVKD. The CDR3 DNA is TGTGCCACCAGTGATTCCGGGACAGGCTTAGCAGAGACCCAGTACTTC. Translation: CATSDSGTGLAETQYF.

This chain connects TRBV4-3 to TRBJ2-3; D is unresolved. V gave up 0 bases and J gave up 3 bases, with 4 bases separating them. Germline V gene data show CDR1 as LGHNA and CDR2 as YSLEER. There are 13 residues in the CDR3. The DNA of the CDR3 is TGCGCCAGCAGCCAAGATCTAACAGATACGCAGTATTTT. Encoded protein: CASSQDLTDTQYF.

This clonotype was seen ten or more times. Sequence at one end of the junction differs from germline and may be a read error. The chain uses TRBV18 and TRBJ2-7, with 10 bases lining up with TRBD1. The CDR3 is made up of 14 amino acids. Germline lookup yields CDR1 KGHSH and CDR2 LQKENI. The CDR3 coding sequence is TGTGCCAGCTCCCCGGGACAGGGGTCCTCCGAGCAGTACTTC. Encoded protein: CASSPGQGSSEQYF. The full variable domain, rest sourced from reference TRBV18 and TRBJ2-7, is NAGVMQNPRHLVRRRGQEARLRCSPMKGHSHVYWYRQLPEEGLKFMVYLQKENIIDESGMPKERFSAEFPKEGPSILRIQQVVRGDSAAYFCASSPGQGSSEQYFGPGTRLTVT.

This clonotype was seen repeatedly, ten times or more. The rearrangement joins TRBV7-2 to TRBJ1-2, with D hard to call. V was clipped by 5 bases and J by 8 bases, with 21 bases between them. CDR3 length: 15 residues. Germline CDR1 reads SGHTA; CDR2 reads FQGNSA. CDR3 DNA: TGTGCCAGCAGCCCCACCCCTGACAAAGGGAGGGGCTACACCTTC. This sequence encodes CASSPTPDKGRGYTF.

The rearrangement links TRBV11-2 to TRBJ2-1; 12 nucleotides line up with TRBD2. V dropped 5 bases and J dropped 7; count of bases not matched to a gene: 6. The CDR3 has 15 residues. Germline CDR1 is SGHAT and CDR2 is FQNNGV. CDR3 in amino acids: CASSATSGGLNEQFF. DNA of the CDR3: TGTGCCAGCAGCGCAACTAGCGGGGGGCTGAATGAGCAGTTCTTC.

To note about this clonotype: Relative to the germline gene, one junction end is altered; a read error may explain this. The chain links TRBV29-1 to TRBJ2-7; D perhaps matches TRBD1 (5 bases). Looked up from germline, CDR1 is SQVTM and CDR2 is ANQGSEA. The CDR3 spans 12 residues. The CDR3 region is CSVETESYKQYF. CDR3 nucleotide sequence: TGCAGCGTTGAGACAGAGTCCTACAAGCAGTACTTC.

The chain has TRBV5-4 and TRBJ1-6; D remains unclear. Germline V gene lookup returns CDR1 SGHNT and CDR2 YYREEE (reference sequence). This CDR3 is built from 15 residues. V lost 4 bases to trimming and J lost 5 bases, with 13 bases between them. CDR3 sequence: CASSLRGIHNSPLHF. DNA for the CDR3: TGTGCCAGCAGCCTCCGAGGGATCCATAATTCACCCCTCCACTTT.

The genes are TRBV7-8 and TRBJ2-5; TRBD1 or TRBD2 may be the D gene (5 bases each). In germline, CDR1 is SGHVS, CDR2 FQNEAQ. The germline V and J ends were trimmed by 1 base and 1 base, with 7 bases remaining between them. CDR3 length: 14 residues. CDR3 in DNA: TGTGCCAGCAGCTTAGGGGGGTTCCAAGAGACCCAGTACTTC. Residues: CASSLGGFQETQYF.

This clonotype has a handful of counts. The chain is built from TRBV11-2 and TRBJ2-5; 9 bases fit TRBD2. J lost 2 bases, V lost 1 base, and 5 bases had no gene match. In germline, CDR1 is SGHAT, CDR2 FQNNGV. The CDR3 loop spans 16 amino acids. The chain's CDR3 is CASSLAVAGVQETQYF. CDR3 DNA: TGTGCCAGCAGCTTAGCGGTAGCGGGGGTACAAGAGACCCAGTACTTC.

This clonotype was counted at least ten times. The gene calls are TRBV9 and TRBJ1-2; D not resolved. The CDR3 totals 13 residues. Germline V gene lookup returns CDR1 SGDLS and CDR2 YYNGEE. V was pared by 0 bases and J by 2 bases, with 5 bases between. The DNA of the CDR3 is TGTGCCAGCAGCGTAGTGGGGAACTATGGCTACACCTTC. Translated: CASSVVGNYGYTF.

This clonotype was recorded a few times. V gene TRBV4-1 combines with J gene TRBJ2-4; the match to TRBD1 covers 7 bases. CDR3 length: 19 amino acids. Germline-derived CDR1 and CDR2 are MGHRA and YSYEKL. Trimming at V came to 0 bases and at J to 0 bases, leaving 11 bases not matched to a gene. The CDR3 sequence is CASSQERTGKVLAKNIQYF. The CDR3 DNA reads TGCGCCAGCAGCCAAGAAAGGACAGGCAAGGTTTTAGCCAAAAACATTCAGTACTTC.